This passage covers 25 T cell receptor beta chains from one sample sequenced in a study of a mutant IDH1 vaccine in newly diagnosed glioma (dated by TCRdb to about 2021). The receptor library was made with the immunoSEQ multiplex PCR assay. TCRdb took over this immuneACCESS table, retaining in-frame rearrangements with V and J assigned. Such tables are incomplete; in checked studies, under half of the missing clones stem from an unresolved V gene, and the remainder is unexplained. The sample table shows about 56,000 clones, and around 86% are seen once. The leading ten clones occupy 3% to 4% of the sample. No cognate antigen is known for these TCRs. What the time point label conveys for this sample: week 47, end of study. Each vaccine dose, consisting of 300 ug of a 20-mer mutant IDH1 peptide in Montanide, was administered subcutaneously with topical imiquimod. Sequenced material: PBMCs, taken from a glioma patient whose treatment included an IDH1 peptide vaccine. The receptors come from a woman aged 50 to 60 with glioma.

The chain employs TRBV5-1 and TRBJ2-5, with a weak D call TRBD1 (5 bases). The CDR3 contains 13 residues. Germline CDR1 is SGHRS and CDR2 is YFSETQ. V dropped 5 bases and J dropped 3 bases, with 11 bases sitting between them. The CDR3 DNA is TGCGCCAGCAGAGGGGCAACCGAAGAGACCCAGTACTTC. Translation: CASRGATEETQYF.

The rearrangement joins TRBV27 to TRBJ2-7, with 9 positions matching TRBD1. The germline V gene has CDR1 MNHEY and CDR2 SMNVEV (reference sequence). Losses at the gene ends were 6 bases for V and 6 bases for J; bases not matched to a gene: 12. There are 15 residues in the CDR3. The CDR3 DNA sequence: TGTGCCAGCAGGAGCCCCGGGACAGGGCCCGGCGAGCAGTACTTC. Translating gives CASRSPGTGPGEQYF.

This clone was observed a single time. The V call is TRBV10-1, the J call TRBJ2-7, with D perhaps matching TRBD1 (6 bases). There are 15 residues in the CDR3. The V gene lost 3 bases and the J gene lost 2 bases, with 14 bases spanning the gap. The germline gives CDR1 WNHNN, CDR2 SYGVQD (reference sequence). CDR3 DNA: TGCGCCAGCAGTGACTCCGGACAGATCCCCTACGAGCAGTACTTC. As protein: CASSDSGQIPYEQYF.

The rearrangement links TRBV11-2 to TRBJ1-1; no firm D call. V dropped 2 bases and J dropped 9 bases, with 13 bases sitting between them. This CDR3 contains 13 residues. Germline CDR1 is SGHAT and CDR2 is FQNNGV. The CDR3 bases are TGTGCCAGCAGCTTATTTGACGGCGGGCAAGCTTTCTTT. Residues: CASSLFDGGQAFF.

The chain employs TRBV6-5 and TRBJ1-2; no firm D call. V was trimmed by 5 bases and J by 8 bases, leaving 15 bases between them. There are 13 residues in the CDR3. Looked up from germline, CDR1 is MNHEY and CDR2 is SVGAGI. The CDR3 region is CASSRTAEDGYTF. The CDR3 DNA reads as TGTGCCAGCAGTCGTACAGCAGAGGACGGCTACACCTTC.

This chain uses TRBV7-2 with TRBJ1-5; D may be TRBD1 (5 bases). The CDR3 sequence is 15 residues long. CDR1 and CDR2 (germline): SGHTA, FQGNSA. Trimming cost V 7 bases and J 2 bases, with 15 bases left between them. The CDR3 loop reads CASTTALGGNQPQHF. As DNA, the CDR3 is TGTGCCAGCACCACGGCTTTGGGGGGCAATCAGCCCCAGCATTTT. The whole variable domain, remainder taken from reference TRBV7-2 and TRBJ1-5, is GAGVSQSPSNKVTEKGKDVELRCDPISGHTALYWYRQSLGQGLEFLIYFQGNSAPDKSGLPSDRFSAERTGGSVSTLTIQRTQQEDSAVYLCASTTALGGNQPQHFGDGTRLSIL.

The gene calls are TRBV2 and TRBJ2-7; a weak D match, TRBD2 (5 bases). CDR1 and CDR2 (germline): SNHLY, FYNNEI. This CDR3 has 13 amino acids. Trimming took 4 bases from V and 6 from J, leaving 13 bases between them. CDR3 coding DNA: TGTGCCAGCAGTGGGGAGTTGCGTAGCGAGCAGTACTTC. This sequence encodes CASSGELRSEQYF. The full variable domain, completed using reference TRBV2 and TRBJ2-7, is EPEVTQTPSHQVTQMGQEVILRCVPISNHLYFYWYRQILGQKVEFLVSFYNNEISEKSEIFDDQFSVERPDGSNFTLKIRSTKLEDSAMYFCASSGELRSEQYFGPGTRLTVT.

This chain links TRBV4-3 with TRBJ2-7; weak D call: TRBD1 (6 bases). Trimming left V 0 bases short and J 3 bases short, with 12 bases between. The CDR3 sequence is 15 residues long. Germline V gene sequence: CDR1 LGHNA, CDR2 YSLEER. The CDR3 DNA reads TGCGCCAGCAGCCAAGACGGGACACCCCACTACGAGCAGTACTTC. As protein: CASSQDGTPHYEQYF.

The chain is built from TRBV7-2 and TRBJ1-1, with D perhaps matching TRBD1 (6 bases). V dropped 4 bases and J dropped 2 bases, with 8 bases sitting between them. Germline CDR1 reads SGHTA; CDR2 reads FQGNSA. The CDR3 runs to 13 residues. The CDR3 DNA reads as TGTGCCAGCAGCTACAGGGAAAACACTGAAGCTTTCTTT. It yields the protein CASSYRENTEAFF.

The chain combines TRBV19 with TRBJ2-7, with 15 bases lining up with TRBD2. The CDR3 loop spans 16 amino acids. The J segment lost 3 bases and the V segment lost 5 bases, leaving 5 bases of the junction unmatched. In germline, CDR1 is LNHDA, CDR2 SQIVND (reference sequence). CDR3 in DNA: TGTGCCAGTAGTGCGGGACTAGCGGGGGGAAGCTACGAGCAGTACTTC. Protein product: CASSAGLAGGSYEQYF.

J is TRBJ1-1 and V is TRBV7-2; D remains ambiguous. Trimming shortened V by 3 bases and J by 1 base, and 6 bases separated the two germline ends. The CDR3 is made up of 13 amino acids. The V gene's germline CDR1 is SGHTA and CDR2 FQGNSA. CDR3 sequence: CASSFWENTEAFF. DNA of the CDR3: TGTGCCAGCAGCTTTTGGGAGAACACTGAAGCTTTCTTT.

The V gene is TRBV5-1, the J gene TRBJ1-2; D not resolved. The CDR3 runs 13 residues. With 0 bases removed from V and 4 bases from J, the gap between germline ends came to 7 bases. The germline V gene has CDR1 SGHRS and CDR2 YFSETQ. CDR3 DNA: TGCGCCAGCAGCTTGGCCCGGGGCTATGGCTACACCTTC. This encodes CASSLARGYGYTF.

V gene TRBV6-5 combines with J gene TRBJ1-1; D is unclear. This CDR3 has 14 residues. The germline CDR1 and CDR2 sequences are MNHEY and SVGAGI. V was shortened by 4 bases and J by 1 base, with 10 bases between the two germline ends. CDR3 DNA sequence: TGTGCCAGCAGTTCGGCAAACACGAACACTGAAGCTTTCTTT. It encodes CASSSANTNTEAFF.

The J gene is TRBJ1-6, the V gene TRBV5-6, with D possibly matching TRBD1 (5 bases). V lost 1 base, J lost 0 bases, and 8 bases lay in between. This CDR3 contains 16 residues. Germline V gene sequence: CDR1 SGHDT, CDR2 YYEEEE. The CDR3 nucleotides are TGTGCCAGCAGCTTGTGGGGCAGCTCCTATAATTCACCCCTCCACTTT. This encodes CASSLWGSSYNSPLHF. The full variable domain, with the rest looked up from reference TRBV5-6 and TRBJ1-6, is DAGVTQSPTHLIKTRGQQVTLRCSPKSGHDTVSWYQQALGQGPQFIFQYYEEEERQRGNFPDRFSGHQFPNYSSELNVNALLLGDSALYLCASSLWGSSYNSPLHFGNGTRLTVT.

The rearrangement uses TRBV11-3 and TRBJ1-6; a weak D match, TRBD1 (6 bases). The CDR3 has 17 amino acids. V shed 5 bases and J shed 2 bases, with 16 bases lying between them. Germline V CDR1 and CDR2: SGHNT, YENEEA. CDR3 sequence (DNA): TGTGCCAGCAGCCTTAGAGGGGGGAGCCCCTATAATTCACCCCTCCACTTT. It yields the protein CASSLRGGSPYNSPLHF.

The chain joins TRBV7-8 to TRBJ1-5; D is unclear. This CDR3 region has 14 residues. Per germline, CDR1 SGHVS and CDR2 FQNEAQ. V lost 5 bases and J lost 2, with 10 bases in between. Written as DNA, the CDR3 is TGTGCCAGCAGCGTGGAGACCGGCAATCAGCCCCAGCATTTT. The encoded protein is CASSVETGNQPQHF.

The V call is TRBV30, the J call TRBJ2-7; tentative D call: TRBD2 (5 bases). The CDR3 runs to 12 residues. V lost 5 bases, J lost 1 base, and 9 bases lay in between. Per germline, CDR1 GTSNPN and CDR2 SVGIG (reference sequence). CDR3 DNA: TGTGCCTGGGAGAGGAGGTCCTACGAGCAGTACTTC. Its translation: CAWERRSYEQYF.

The J gene is TRBJ2-3, the V gene TRBV29-1, with D unresolved. In germline, CDR1 is SQVTM, CDR2 ANQGSEA. The CDR3 is 15 residues long. Trimming cost V 1 base and J 0 bases, with 11 bases left between them. CDR3 residues: CSVEAWTESTDTQYF. The CDR3, as DNA: TGCAGCGTTGAAGCATGGACGGAGAGCACAGATACGCAGTATTTT.

CDR3 sequence: CASSSPSKRGLTDTQYF. The CDR3 bases are TGTGCCAGCAGCTCGCCCTCAAAGCGGGGCCTCACAGATACGCAGTATTTT. This rearrangement joins TRBV7-2 to TRBJ2-3; 7 positions agree with TRBD2. Per germline, CDR1 SGHTA and CDR2 FQGNSA. V lost 4 bases to trimming and J lost 2 bases; unmatched junction nucleotides: 12. The CDR3 length is 17 residues.

This clone was seen just once. The chain joins TRBV18 to TRBJ1-3; no reliable D call. There are 13 residues in the CDR3. Trimming removed 5 bases from V and 7 bases from J, with 12 bases in between. CDR1 is KGHSH, CDR2 LQKENI, per germline. CDR3 residues: CASSDLTMNTIYF. Here the CDR3 DNA reads TGTGCCAGCTCAGACCTAACCATGAACACCATATATTTT.

This sequence joins TRBV9 and TRBJ1-1; D uncertain. In germline, CDR1 is SGDLS, CDR2 YYNGEE. The CDR3 runs 13 residues. Trimming left V 0 bases short and J 4 bases short, with 7 bases between. The CDR3 bases are TGTGCCAGCAGCGTAGAGCCGGGCACTGAAGCTTTCTTT. Translating gives CASSVEPGTEAFF.

The chain carries TRBV18 and TRBJ1-5; D gene ambiguous. The V end lost 8 bases, the J end lost 9 bases, and 14 bases lay between the germline ends. The germline CDR1 and CDR2 sequences are KGHSH and LQKENI. The CDR3 sequence is 12 residues long. CDR3 DNA: TGTGCCAGCCTCCCGCGGGAGTGGCCCCAGCATTTT. It is translated as CASLPREWPQHF. Full variable domain (missing parts from reference TRBV18 and TRBJ1-5): NAGVMQNPRHLVRRRGQEARLRCSPMKGHSHVYWYRQLPEEGLKFMVYLQKENIIDESGMPKERFSAEFPKEGPSILRIQQVVRGDSAAYFCASLPREWPQHFGDGTRLSIL.

This chain connects TRBV6-5 to TRBJ2-3, with TRBD2 matching over 11 bases. Germline V gene sequence: CDR1 MNHEY, CDR2 SVGAGI. The length of the CDR3 is 15 residues. V shed 9 bases, J shed 3 bases, and the junction held 8 bases outside the gene matches. CDR3 sequence: CASEIAGGPTDTQYF. In nucleotides, the CDR3 is TGTGCCAGTGAGATAGCGGGGGGGCCGACAGATACGCAGTATTTT.

The gene calls are TRBV6-5 and TRBJ1-1, with a tentative D call TRBD1 (6 bases). Deletions cut 6 bases from V and 4 bases from J, with 15 bases between. Per the germline V gene, CDR1 is MNHEY and CDR2 is SVGAGI. This CDR3 is 14 amino acids long. This CDR3 reads CASSRTAPGTEAFF. CDR3 nucleotide sequence: TGTGCCAGCAGCCGGACAGCCCCCGGCACTGAAGCTTTCTTT.

The chain employs TRBV30 and TRBJ2-1; D gene uncertain. The V end lost 2 bases, the J end lost 8 bases, and 4 bases lay between the germline ends. The CDR3 extends over 10 amino acids. Per germline, CDR1 GTSNPN and CDR2 SVGIG (reference sequence). The chain's CDR3 is CAWSQDEQFF. The CDR3, as DNA: TGTGCCTGGAGTCAGGATGAGCAGTTCTTC.